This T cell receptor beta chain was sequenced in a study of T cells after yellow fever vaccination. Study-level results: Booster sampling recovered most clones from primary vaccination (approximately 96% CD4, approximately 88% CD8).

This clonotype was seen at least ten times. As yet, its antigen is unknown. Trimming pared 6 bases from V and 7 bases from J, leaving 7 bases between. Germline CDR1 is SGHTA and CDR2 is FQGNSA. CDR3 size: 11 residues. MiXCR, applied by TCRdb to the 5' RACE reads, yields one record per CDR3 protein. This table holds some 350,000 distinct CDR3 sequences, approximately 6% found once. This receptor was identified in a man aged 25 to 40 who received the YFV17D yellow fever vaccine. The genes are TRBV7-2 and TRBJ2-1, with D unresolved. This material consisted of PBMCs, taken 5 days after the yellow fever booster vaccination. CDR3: CASSLRNEQFF. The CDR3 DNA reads TGTGCCAGCAGTCTTAGGAATGAGCAGTTCTTC.